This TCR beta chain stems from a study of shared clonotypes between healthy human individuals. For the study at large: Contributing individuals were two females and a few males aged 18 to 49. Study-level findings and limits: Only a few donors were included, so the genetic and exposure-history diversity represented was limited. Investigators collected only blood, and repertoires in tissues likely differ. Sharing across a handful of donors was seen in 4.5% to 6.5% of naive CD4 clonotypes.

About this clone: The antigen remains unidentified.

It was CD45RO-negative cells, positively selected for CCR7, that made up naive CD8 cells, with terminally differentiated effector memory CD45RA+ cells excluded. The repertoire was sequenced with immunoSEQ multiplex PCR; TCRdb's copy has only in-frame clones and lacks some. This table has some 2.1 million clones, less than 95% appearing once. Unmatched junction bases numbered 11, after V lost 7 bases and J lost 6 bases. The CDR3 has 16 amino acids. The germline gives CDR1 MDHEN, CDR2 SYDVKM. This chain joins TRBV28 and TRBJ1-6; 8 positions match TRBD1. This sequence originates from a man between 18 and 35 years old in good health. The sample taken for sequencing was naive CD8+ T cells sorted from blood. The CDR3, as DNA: TGTGCCAGCACCGATCCAGGGGGCGGTGGTAATTCACCCCTCCACTTT. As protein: CASTDPGGGGNSPLHF.